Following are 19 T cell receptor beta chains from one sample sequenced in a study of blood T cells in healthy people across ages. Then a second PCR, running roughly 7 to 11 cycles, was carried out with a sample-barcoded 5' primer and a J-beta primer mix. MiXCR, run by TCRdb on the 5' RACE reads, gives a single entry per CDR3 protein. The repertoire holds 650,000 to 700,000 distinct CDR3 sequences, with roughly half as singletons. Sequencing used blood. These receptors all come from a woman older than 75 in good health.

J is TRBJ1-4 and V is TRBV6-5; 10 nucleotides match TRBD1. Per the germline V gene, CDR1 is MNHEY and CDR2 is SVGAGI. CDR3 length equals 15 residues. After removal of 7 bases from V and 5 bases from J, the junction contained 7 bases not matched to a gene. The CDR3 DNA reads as TGTGCCAGCACCTCCCGGACAGGGGGGAATGAAAAACTGTTTTTT. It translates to CASTSRTGGNEKLFF.

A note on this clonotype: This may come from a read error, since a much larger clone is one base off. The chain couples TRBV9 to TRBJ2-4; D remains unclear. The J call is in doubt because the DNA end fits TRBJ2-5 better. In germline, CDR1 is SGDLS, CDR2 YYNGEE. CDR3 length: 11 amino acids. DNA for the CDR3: TGTGCCAGCAGGGATGCTGAGACCCAGTACTTC. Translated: CASRDAETQYF.

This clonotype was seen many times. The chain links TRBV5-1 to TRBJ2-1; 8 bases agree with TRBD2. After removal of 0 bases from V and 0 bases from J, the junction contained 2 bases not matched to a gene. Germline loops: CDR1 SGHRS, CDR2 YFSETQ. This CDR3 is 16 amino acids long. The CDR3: CASSLATSDSYNEQFF. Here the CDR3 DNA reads TGCGCCAGCAGCTTGGCGACTAGCGACTCCTACAATGAGCAGTTCTTC.

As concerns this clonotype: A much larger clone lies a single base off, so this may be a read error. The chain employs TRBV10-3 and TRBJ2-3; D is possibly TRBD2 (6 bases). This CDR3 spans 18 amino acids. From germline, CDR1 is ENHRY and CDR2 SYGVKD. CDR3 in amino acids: CAISESMGGTRGTDTRYF. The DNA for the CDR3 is TGTGCCATCAGTGAGTCCATGGGAGGAACTAGAGGCACAGATACGCGGTATTTT.

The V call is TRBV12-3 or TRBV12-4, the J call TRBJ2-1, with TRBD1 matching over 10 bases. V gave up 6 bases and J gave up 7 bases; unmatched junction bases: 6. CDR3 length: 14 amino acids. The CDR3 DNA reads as TGTGCCAGCAGGGGACAGGGGCGCGTAAATGAGCAGTTCTTC. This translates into CASRGQGRVNEQFF.

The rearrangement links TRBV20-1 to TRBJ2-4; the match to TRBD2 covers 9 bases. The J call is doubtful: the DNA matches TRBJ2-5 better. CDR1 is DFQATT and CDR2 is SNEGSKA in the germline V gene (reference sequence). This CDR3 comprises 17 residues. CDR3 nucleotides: TGCAGTGCTAGACTCACTCGGGCGGGAGGGCCGTTTGAGACCCAGTACTTC. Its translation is CSARLTRAGGPFETQYF.

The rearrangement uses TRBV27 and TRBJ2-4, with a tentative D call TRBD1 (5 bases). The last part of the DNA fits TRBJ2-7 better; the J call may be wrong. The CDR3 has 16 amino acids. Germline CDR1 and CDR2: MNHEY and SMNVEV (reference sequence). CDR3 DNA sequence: TGTGCCAGCAGCTATTCTCCCGCCGACAGCTCCTACGAGCAGTACTTC. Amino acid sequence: CASSYSPADSSYEQYF.

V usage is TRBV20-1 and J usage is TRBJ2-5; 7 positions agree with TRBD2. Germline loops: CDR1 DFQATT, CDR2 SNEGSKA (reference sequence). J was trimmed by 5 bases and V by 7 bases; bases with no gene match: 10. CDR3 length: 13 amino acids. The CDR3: CSVRGGTGETQYF. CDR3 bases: TGCAGTGTTCGGGGAGGGACCGGGGAGACCCAGTACTTC.

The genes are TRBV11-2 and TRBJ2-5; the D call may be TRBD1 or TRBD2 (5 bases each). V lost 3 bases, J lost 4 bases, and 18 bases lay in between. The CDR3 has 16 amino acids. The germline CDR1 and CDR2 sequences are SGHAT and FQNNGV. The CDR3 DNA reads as TGTGCCAGCAGCTTCTCGGCAGGGCTAGGAGGAGAGACCCAGTACTTC. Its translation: CASSFSAGLGGETQYF.

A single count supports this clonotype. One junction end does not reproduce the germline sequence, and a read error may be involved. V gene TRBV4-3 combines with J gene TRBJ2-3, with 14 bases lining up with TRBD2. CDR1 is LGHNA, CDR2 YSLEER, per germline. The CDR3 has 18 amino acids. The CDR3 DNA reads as TGCGCCAGCAGCCAAGTTGGGACTAGCGGGGGTCCCAGAGATGCGCAGTATTTT. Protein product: CASSQVGTSGGPRDAQYF.

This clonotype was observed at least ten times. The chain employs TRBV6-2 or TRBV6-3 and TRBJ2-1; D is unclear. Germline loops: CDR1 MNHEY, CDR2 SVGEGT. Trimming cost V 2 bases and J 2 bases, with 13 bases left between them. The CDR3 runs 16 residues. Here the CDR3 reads CASSYPSHYTYNEQFF. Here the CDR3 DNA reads TGTGCCAGCAGTTACCCCAGTCACTATACCTACAATGAGCAGTTCTTC.

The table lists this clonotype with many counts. The CDR3 is CASSTLGGKAEQFF. The DNA of the CDR3 is TGTGCCAGCAGTACCCTGGGGGGGAAGGCTGAGCAGTTCTTC. The chain has TRBV6-5 and TRBJ2-1; TRBD2 matches 7 bases. The V and J ends lost 5 bases and 9 bases, in that order; junction bases with no gene match: 10. The germline CDR1 and CDR2 sequences are MNHEY and SVGAGI. The CDR3 extends over 14 amino acids.

CDR3 in amino acids: CASSFRGRGADTQYF. The CDR3 DNA reads TGTGCCAGCAGTTTCCGGGGGCGAGGGGCAGATACGCAGTATTTT. V is TRBV28 and J is TRBJ2-3; the D call may be TRBD1 or TRBD2 (6 bases each). There are 15 residues in the CDR3. Trimming stripped 3 bases from V and 4 bases from J, with 14 bases between. Looked up from germline, CDR1 is MDHEN and CDR2 is SYDVKM.

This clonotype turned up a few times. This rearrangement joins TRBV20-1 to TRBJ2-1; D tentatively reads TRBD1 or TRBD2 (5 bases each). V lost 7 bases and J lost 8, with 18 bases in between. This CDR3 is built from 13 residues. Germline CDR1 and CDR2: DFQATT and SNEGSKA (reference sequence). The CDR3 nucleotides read TGCAGTGTCGCCGGGACCGGGCAGTATGAGCAGTTCTTC. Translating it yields CSVAGTGQYEQFF.

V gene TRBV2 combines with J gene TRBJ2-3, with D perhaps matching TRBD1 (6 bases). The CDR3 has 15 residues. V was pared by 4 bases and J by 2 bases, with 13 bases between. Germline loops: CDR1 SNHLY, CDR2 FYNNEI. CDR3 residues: CASSAVGQTTDTQYF. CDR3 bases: TGTGCCAGCAGTGCTGTAGGACAGACCACAGATACGCAGTATTTT.

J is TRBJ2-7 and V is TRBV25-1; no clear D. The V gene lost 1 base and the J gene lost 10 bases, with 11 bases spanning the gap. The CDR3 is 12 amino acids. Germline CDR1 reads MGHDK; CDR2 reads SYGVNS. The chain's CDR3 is CASSESGFTQYF. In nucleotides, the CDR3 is TGTGCCAGCAGTGAATCCGGGTTTACCCAGTACTTC.

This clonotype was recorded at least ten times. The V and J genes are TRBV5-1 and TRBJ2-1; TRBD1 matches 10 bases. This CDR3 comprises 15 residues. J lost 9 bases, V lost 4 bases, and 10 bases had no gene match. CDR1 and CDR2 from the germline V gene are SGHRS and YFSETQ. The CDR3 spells CASSVGTGVRAEQFF. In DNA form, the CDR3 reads TGCGCCAGCAGCGTAGGGACAGGGGTACGTGCTGAGCAGTTCTTC.

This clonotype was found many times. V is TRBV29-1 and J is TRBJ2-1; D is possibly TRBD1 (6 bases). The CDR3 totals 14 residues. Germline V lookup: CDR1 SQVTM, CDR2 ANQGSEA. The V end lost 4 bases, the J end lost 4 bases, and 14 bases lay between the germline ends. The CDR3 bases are TGCAGCGTTGCACAGCCTAGGGGGTACAATGAGCAGTTCTTC. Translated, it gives CSVAQPRGYNEQFF.

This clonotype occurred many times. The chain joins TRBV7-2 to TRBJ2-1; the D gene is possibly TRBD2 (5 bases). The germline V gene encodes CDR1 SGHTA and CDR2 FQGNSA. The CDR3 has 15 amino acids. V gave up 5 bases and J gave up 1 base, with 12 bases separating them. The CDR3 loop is CASSLDSNSYNEQFF. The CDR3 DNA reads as TGTGCCAGCAGCCTGGACTCCAATTCCTACAATGAGCAGTTCTTC.